Following are 4 T cell receptor beta chains from one sample sequenced in a study of T cells in Graves' hyperthyroidism and ophthalmopathy. RNA transcripts yielded amplified TCR beta CDR3 regions. HTBI primers were used for first-round RT-PCR of the TCR CDR3. From the multiplex PCR reads, TCRdb called clonotypes with MiXCR, one entry per CDR3 protein. In the table there are under 350,000 distinct CDR3 sequences, about 18% of which are singletons. The sequenced sample was blood. The source is a woman aged 50 to 60 with Graves' hyperthyroidism.

In its sample, this clonotype was seen a few times. J is TRBJ2-1 and V is TRBV20-1, with TRBD2 matching 9 bases. The CDR3 is made up of 14 amino acids. The germline V gene has CDR1 DFQATT and CDR2 SNEGSKA (reference sequence). The trim removed 2 bases at V and 5 bases at J, leaving 4 bases unmatched. This CDR3 reads CSARWLAGNNEQFF. CDR3 in DNA: TGCAGTGCTAGATGGCTAGCGGGAAACAATGAGCAGTTCTTC.

The chain uses TRBV29-1 and TRBJ1-4; D not resolved. This CDR3 comprises 15 residues. Trimming cost V 0 bases and J 0 bases, with 8 bases left between them. Germline-derived CDR1 and CDR2 are SQVTM and ANQGSEA. CDR3 DNA: TGCAGCGTTGAAGATCCGGAGGCAACTAATGAAAAACTGTTTTTT. It specifies CSVEDPEATNEKLFF.

This clonotype was recorded many times. The chain joins TRBV20-1 to TRBJ1-1; D is perhaps TRBD1 (6 bases). The V and J ends lost 5 bases and 6 bases respectively, with 16 bases between them. This CDR3 region has 13 residues. The germline V gene encodes CDR1 DFQATT and CDR2 SNEGSKA (reference sequence). This chain's CDR3 is CSAGGQPGAEAFF. CDR3 in DNA: TGCAGTGCTGGGGGCCAACCTGGTGCTGAAGCTTTCTTT.

This clonotype was detected ten times or more. The chain carries TRBV3-1 and TRBJ1-2; D is uncertain. This CDR3 has 11 residues. V gave up 3 bases and J gave up 3 bases, with 2 bases separating them. CDR1 is LGHDT, CDR2 YNNKEL, per germline (reference sequence). CDR3 nucleotides: TGTGCCAGCAGCCATGACTATGGCTACACCTTC. Protein sequence: CASSHDYGYTF.